This T cell receptor beta chain came from a study of CD8 T cells in ankylosing spondylitis (dated by TCRdb to the late 2010s). Background on the whole study: To find TCR variants linked to disease, the study profiled T cell receptor beta repertoires in ankylosing spondylitis patients and healthy donors. The whole study cohort included 108 healthy donors and 25 ankylosing spondylitis patients. Peripheral blood was sampled, and synovial fluid was also collected from ankylosing spondylitis patients.

Overall study outcomes, separate from this receptor: The disease-linked clones were reported as significantly enriched in matched synovial fluid samples from ankylosing spondylitis patients. Some TCR beta motif variants had previously been reported in synovial fluid and blood of reactive arthritis patients, which suggested common disease-initiation mechanisms. In peripheral blood, the disease-linked clones were found at relatively low frequencies and had a CD8+ phenotype. A TCR beta motif made up of seven or eight highly homologous amino acid variants appeared to be characteristic of blood from ankylosing spondylitis patients.

Sequencing was performed on an Illumina HiSeq 2500. Quantitative 5'-RACE with molecular barcodes was the method used to prepare the TCR beta libraries. Regarding the original processing steps: To identify disease-linked TCR variants, a new computational method was used, one built on a probabilistic model of VDJ rearrangement. The raw public data were reprocessed by TCRdb itself: fastp quality trimming at Q25, MiXCR clonotype calling, in-frame beta chains only. Under each unique CDR3 protein, matching rows form one entry showing the most common genes and DNA. These V and J calls rely on TCRdb rather than the paper's analysis. This sample has 750,000 to 850,000 distinct CDR3 sequences in its table, and about 12% of those were observed once. The ten top clones hold approximately 0.5% of the sample. The CDR3 goes from the cysteine to the phenylalanine over 15 residues. Only the CDR3 portion is preserved as DNA: 45 bases, with reading frame beginning at the first base. Looking up the germline V gene yields CDR1 SGDLS and CDR2 YYNGEE. The germline V end is reduced by 4 bases and the J end by 6 bases; junction bases left unmatched: 10.

This clonotype was detected only a few times. The specificity of this receptor is unknown. The record has no base qualities; no much larger clone is one base away. The chain is encoded by TRBV9 joined to TRBJ2-1; 7 bases in the middle match TRBD2. The specimen was blood, either unsorted or a sorted T cell fraction (not recorded which). The sequence was obtained from a male donor with ankylosing spondylitis. The DNA sequence is TGTGCCAGCAGCACGGACCCCGGGGGGAGCAATGAGCAGTTCTTC. Its product reads: CASSTDPGGSNEQFF.